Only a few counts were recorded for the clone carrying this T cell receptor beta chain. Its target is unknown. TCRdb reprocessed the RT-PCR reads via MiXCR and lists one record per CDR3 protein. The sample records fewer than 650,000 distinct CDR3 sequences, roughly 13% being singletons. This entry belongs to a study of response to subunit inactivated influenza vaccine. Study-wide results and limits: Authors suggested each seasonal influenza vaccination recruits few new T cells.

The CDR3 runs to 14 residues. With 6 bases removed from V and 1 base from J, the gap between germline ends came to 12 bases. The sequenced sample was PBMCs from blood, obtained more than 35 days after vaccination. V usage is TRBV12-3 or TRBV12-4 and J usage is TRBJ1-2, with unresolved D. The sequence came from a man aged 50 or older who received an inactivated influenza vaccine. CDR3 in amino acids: CASRPGRNNYGYTF. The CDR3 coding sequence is TGTGCCAGCAGACCCGGACGGAATAACTATGGCTACACCTTC.